The rows below give T cell receptor beta chains drawn from one sample of a study of regulatory T cells in long-lasting Graves disease. TCRdb reprocessed the multiplex PCR reads with MiXCR, giving one entry per CDR3 protein. This sample has 550,000 or so distinct CDR3 sequences, with about 12% found just once. The sample also formed part of further work on T cells in Graves' hyperthyroidism and ophthalmopathy.

The input for sequencing was peripheral blood mononuclear cells (PBMCs), taken at new diagnosis, from a patient treated with antithyroid drugs. The receptors shown here come from a woman in her 30s with Graves disease. Each CDR3 is given with its conserved first and last residue. D genes are given only for firm matches. Clone size is not always given. Where it is, it says once, few, many or a class for expanded clones.

clone_size: .; d_call: TRBD2; v_call: TRBV28; j_call: TRBJ2-3; cdr3_aa: CASRKAGGNSDTQYF; cdr3_nt: TGTGCCAGCAGGAAAGCGGGAGGGAATTCAGATACGCAGTATTTT
clone_size: many; d_call: .; v_call: TRBV27; j_call: TRBJ1-1; cdr3_aa: CASRKLQGTNTEAFF; cdr3_nt: TGTGCCAGCCGCAAACTGCAGGGTACTAACACTGAAGCTTTCTTT
clone_size: many; d_call: .; v_call: TRBV30; j_call: TRBJ2-1; cdr3_aa: CAWSVNSQQFF; cdr3_nt: TGTGCCTGGAGTGTAAATAGCCAGCAGTTCTTC
clone_size: many; d_call: .; v_call: TRBV4-1; j_call: TRBJ2-7; cdr3_aa: CASSLGRGQTYEQYF; cdr3_nt: TGCGCCAGCAGCCTTGGTCGAGGGCAGACCTACGAGCAGTACTTC
clone_size: .; d_call: .; v_call: TRBV7-9; j_call: TRBJ2-6; cdr3_aa: CASFRGAGGANVLTF; cdr3_nt: TGTGCCAGCTTTAGGGGGGCGGGAGGGGCCAACGTCCTGACTTTC
clone_size: few; d_call: TRBD2; v_call: TRBV6-1; j_call: TRBJ2-2; cdr3_aa: CASSRVSGRANTGELFF; cdr3_nt: TGTGCCAGCAGTAGGGTTAGCGGGAGGGCCAACACCGGGGAGCTGTTTTTT
clone_size: many; d_call: .; v_call: TRBV20-1; j_call: TRBJ1-1; cdr3_aa: CSARESLDTEAFF; cdr3_nt: TGCAGTGCTCGGGAGAGTCTGGACACTGAAGCTTTCTTT
clone_size: .; d_call: .; v_call: TRBV25-1; j_call: TRBJ1-2; cdr3_aa: CASSEPPHSNYGYTF; cdr3_nt: TGTGCCAGCAGTGAACCCCCGCACTCAAACTATGGCTACACCTTC
clone_size: .; d_call: TRBD1; v_call: TRBV14; j_call: TRBJ1-1; cdr3_aa: CASSQVRGQGGRAFF; cdr3_nt: TGTGCCAGCAGCCAAGTACGGGGACAGGGAGGGAGAGCTTTCTTT
clone_size: .; d_call: .; v_call: TRBV7-9; j_call: TRBJ1-1; cdr3_aa: CASTTLGERDTEAFF; cdr3_nt: TGTGCCAGCACCACCCTGGGAGAGAGGGACACTGAAGCTTTCTTT
clone_size: many; d_call: TRBD2; v_call: TRBV2; j_call: TRBJ2-5; cdr3_aa: CASMSLAGGETQYF; cdr3_nt: TGTGCCAGCATGTCCCTAGCGGGAGGAGAGACCCAGTACTTC
clone_size: many; d_call: .; v_call: TRBV2; j_call: TRBJ2-7; cdr3_aa: CASTAGQSYEQYF; cdr3_nt: TGTGCCAGCACGGCAGGACAGTCCTACGAGCAGTACTTC
clone_size: many; d_call: .; v_call: TRBV27; j_call: TRBJ1-6; cdr3_aa: CASRTGLSSYNSPLHF; cdr3_nt: TGTGCCAGCAGAACCGGGTTGAGCTCCTATAATTCACCCCTCCACTTT
clone_size: many; d_call: .; v_call: TRBV9; j_call: TRBJ1-1; cdr3_aa: CASSVGGRDTEAFF; cdr3_nt: TGTGCCAGCAGCGTAGGAGGGAGGGACACTGAAGCTTTCTTT
clone_size: few; d_call: .; v_call: TRBV7-3; j_call: TRBJ2-5; cdr3_aa: CASSKTGLGKETQYF; cdr3_nt: TGTGCCAGCAGCAAAACAGGGCTTGGGAAAGAGACCCAGTACTTC
clone_size: .; d_call: .; v_call: TRBV29-1; j_call: TRBJ2-1; cdr3_aa: CSVEVRYNEQFF; cdr3_nt: TGCAGCGTTGAGGTGCGATACAATGAGCAGTTCTTC
clone_size: many; d_call: .; v_call: TRBV11-2; j_call: TRBJ1-1; cdr3_aa: CASSLGQGPIEAFF; cdr3_nt: TGTGCCAGCAGCTTAGGTCAGGGCCCCATTGAAGCTTTCTTT
clone_size: few; d_call: .; v_call: TRBV4-1; j_call: TRBJ1-5; cdr3_aa: CASSQLSPGSAGPQHF; cdr3_nt: TGCGCCAGCAGCCAACTTTCGCCGGGCTCGGCAGGGCCCCAGCATTTT
clone_size: many; d_call: TRBD1; v_call: TRBV28; j_call: TRBJ1-2; cdr3_aa: CASSLIIGQGSDGYTF; cdr3_nt: TGTGCCAGCAGTTTAATTATTGGACAGGGTAGCGATGGCTACACCTTC
clone_size: many; d_call: .; v_call: TRBV11-2; j_call: TRBJ2-5; cdr3_aa: CASSRVFRETQYF; cdr3_nt: TGTGCCAGCAGCCGGGTTTTTCGGGAGACCCAGTACTTC
clone_size: many; d_call: .; v_call: TRBV20-1; j_call: TRBJ2-5; cdr3_aa: CSAREGGGLETQYF; cdr3_nt: TGCAGTGCTAGAGAAGGGGGAGGGCTTGAGACCCAGTACTTC
clone_size: few; d_call: TRBD1; v_call: TRBV24-1; j_call: TRBJ1-5; cdr3_aa: CATSDLGPQGAGSNQPQHF; cdr3_nt: TGTGCCACCAGTGACCTCGGCCCCCAGGGGGCTGGGAGCAATCAGCCCCAGCATTTT
clone_size: many; d_call: .; v_call: TRBV24-1; j_call: TRBJ2-1; cdr3_aa: CATSDPFASSYNEQFF; cdr3_nt: TGTGCCACCAGTGACCCGTTTGCCAGCTCCTACAATGAGCAGTTCTTC
clone_size: many; d_call: .; v_call: TRBV20-1; j_call: TRBJ2-5; cdr3_aa: CSARVLGRIQETQYF; cdr3_nt: TGCAGTGCTAGAGTGCTGGGGCGCATCCAAGAGACCCAGTACTTC
clone_size: few; d_call: .; v_call: TRBV20-1; j_call: TRBJ1-1; cdr3_aa: CSASRIADEAFF; cdr3_nt: TGCAGTGCTAGTCGGATTGCAGACGAAGCTTTCTTT
clone_size: many; d_call: TRBD1; v_call: TRBV11-1; j_call: TRBJ2-1; cdr3_aa: CASSSRTGDNEQFF; cdr3_nt: TGTGCCAGCAGCTCCCGGACAGGGGACAATGAGCAGTTCTTC
clone_size: .; d_call: .; v_call: TRBV29-1; j_call: TRBJ1-2; cdr3_aa: CSVPLGTGYYGYTF; cdr3_nt: TGCAGCGTCCCCCTCGGGACGGGATACTATGGCTACACCTTC
clone_size: many; d_call: .; v_call: TRBV12-3/TRBV12-4; j_call: TRBJ2-1; cdr3_aa: CASSLAFRTPEQFF; cdr3_nt: TGTGCCAGCAGTTTAGCGTTCCGGACACCTGAGCAGTTCTTC
clone_size: many; d_call: .; v_call: TRBV24-1; j_call: TRBJ2-2; cdr3_aa: CATSDLPNANTGELFF; cdr3_nt: TGTGCCACCAGTGATTTGCCCAACGCGAACACCGGGGAGCTGTTTTTT
clone_size: many; d_call: .; v_call: TRBV2; j_call: TRBJ1-1; cdr3_aa: CASSELGAMNTEAFF; cdr3_nt: TGTGCCAGCAGTGAATTGGGGGCTATGAACACTGAAGCTTTCTTT
clone_size: many; d_call: .; v_call: TRBV18; j_call: TRBJ2-2; cdr3_aa: CASSIDRKKSGELFF; cdr3_nt: TGTGCCAGCTCAATTGATAGGAAGAAATCCGGGGAGCTGTTTTTT
clone_size: many; d_call: TRBD2; v_call: TRBV7-3; j_call: TRBJ2-1; cdr3_aa: CASSSTGREYNEQFF; cdr3_nt: TGTGCCAGCAGCTCCACCGGGAGGGAGTACAATGAGCAGTTCTTC
clone_size: many; d_call: .; v_call: TRBV5-1; j_call: TRBJ1-5; cdr3_aa: CASSKGPDQPQHF; cdr3_nt: TGCGCCAGCAGCAAGGGGCCAGATCAGCCCCAGCATTTT
clone_size: many; d_call: .; v_call: TRBV11-2; j_call: TRBJ2-3; cdr3_aa: CASSLVPGLTGTDTQYF; cdr3_nt: TGTGCCAGCAGCTTAGTCCCCGGACTAACGGGCACAGATACGCAGTATTTT
clone_size: many; d_call: TRBD2; v_call: TRBV18; j_call: TRBJ2-1; cdr3_aa: CASSPNSGYSYNEQFF; cdr3_nt: TGTGCCAGCTCACCAAATAGCGGGTATTCCTACAATGAGCAGTTCTTC
clone_size: few; d_call: TRBD1; v_call: TRBV20-1; j_call: TRBJ1-2; cdr3_aa: CSARETGGKYGYTF; cdr3_nt: TGCAGTGCTAGAGAAACAGGGGGCAAATATGGCTACACCTTC
clone_size: .; d_call: .; v_call: TRBV28; j_call: TRBJ1-5; cdr3_aa: CASNPPSLHSNQPQHF; cdr3_nt: TGTGCCAGCAACCCCCCTTCACTGCATAGCAATCAGCCCCAGCATTTT
clone_size: .; d_call: .; v_call: TRBV12-3/TRBV12-4; j_call: TRBJ1-1; cdr3_aa: CASRANPQPNTEAFF; cdr3_nt: TGTGCCAGCCGTGCAAACCCCCAGCCGAACACTGAAGCTTTCTTT
clone_size: many; d_call: TRBD1; v_call: TRBV11-2; j_call: TRBJ2-2; cdr3_aa: CASSSTGGINTGELFF; cdr3_nt: TGTGCCAGCAGCTCCACAGGGGGCATCAACACCGGGGAGCTGTTTTTT
clone_size: few; d_call: .; v_call: TRBV10-3; j_call: TRBJ2-1; cdr3_aa: CAISPDNEQFF; cdr3_nt: TGTGCCATCAGCCCTGATAATGAGCAGTTCTTC
clone_size: many; d_call: .; v_call: TRBV2; j_call: TRBJ2-7; cdr3_aa: CASIGGSSYEQYF; cdr3_nt: TGTGCCAGCATTGGAGGTAGCTCCTACGAGCAGTACTTC
clone_size: .; d_call: .; v_call: TRBV27; j_call: TRBJ1-5; cdr3_aa: CASTQGHSNQPQHF; cdr3_nt: TGTGCCAGCACACAGGGCCATAGCAATCAGCCCCAGCATTTT
clone_size: many; d_call: TRBD1; v_call: TRBV24-1; j_call: TRBJ2-2; cdr3_aa: CAPRDRRSSDTGELFF; cdr3_nt: TGTGCCCCTCGGGACAGGCGATCTTCGGACACCGGGGAGCTGTTTTTT
clone_size: .; d_call: .; v_call: TRBV7-2; j_call: TRBJ1-1; cdr3_aa: CASSSGPGAFF; cdr3_nt: TGTGCCAGCAGCTCGGGACCGGGAGCTTTCTTT
clone_size: .; d_call: .; v_call: TRBV30; j_call: TRBJ1-5; cdr3_aa: CAWSVWGLPDQPQHF; cdr3_nt: TGTGCCTGGAGTGTGTGGGGTCTTCCGGATCAGCCCCAGCATTTT
clone_size: few; d_call: .; v_call: TRBV19; j_call: TRBJ2-1; cdr3_aa: CASSRTGVSATGNEQFF; cdr3_nt: TGTGCCAGTAGTAGAACAGGAGTATCGGCTACCGGCAATGAGCAGTTCTTC
clone_size: many; d_call: .; v_call: TRBV6-5; j_call: TRBJ2-3; cdr3_aa: CASSYTRLTRGGSQQYF; cdr3_nt: TGTGCCAGCAGTTACACCCGACTGACTAGGGGGGGGAGTCAGCAGTATTTT
clone_size: many; d_call: TRBD1; v_call: TRBV6-1; j_call: TRBJ2-7; cdr3_aa: CASRRTGLTSYEQYF; cdr3_nt: TGTGCCAGCAGACGGACAGGGTTGACCTCCTACGAGCAGTACTTC
clone_size: few; d_call: TRBD2; v_call: TRBV5-8; j_call: TRBJ2-7; cdr3_aa: CASSYGLAGVREQYF; cdr3_nt: TGTGCCAGCAGCTACGGACTAGCGGGAGTGAGGGAGCAGTACTTC